This is a list of T cell receptor beta chains from one sample in a study of blood T cell repertoires in COVID-19. Libraries were prepared by immunoSEQ multiplex PCR; TCRdb keeps only in-frame clonotypes and omits some of them. This table has 89,000 or so clones, 70% to 90% appearing once. The specimen sequenced was peripheral blood. The receptors were gathered from a human donor in a cohort sampled during active COVID-19. Both conserved end residues are part of each CDR3. The D gene is left open where the match is weak. Clone size is given for some rows only: seen once, a few or many times, or a class if the clone is expanded.

size	D	V	J	DNA	CDR3
-	TRBD1	TRBV4-2	TRBJ1-6	TGTGCCAGCAGGCAGACAGGGACGTATTCACCCCTCCACTTT	CASRQTGTYSPLHF
-	-	TRBV5-1	TRBJ2-3	TGCGCCAGCTCGGCTAGCGTTGCAGATACGCAGTATTTT	CASSASVADTQYF
-	-	TRBV7-3	TRBJ2-5	TGTGCCAGCAGCCGGGGACACAAAGAGACCCAGTACTTC	CASSRGHKETQYF
-	-	TRBV10-2	TRBJ2-1	TGCGCCAGCAGTGATCCCAGCGGACCTGAAGGTGAGCAGTTCTTC	CASSDPSGPEGEQFF
-	TRBD1	TRBV27	TRBJ2-2	TGTGCCAGCGTCGGGACAGGGAACACCGGGGAGCTGTTTTTT	CASVGTGNTGELFF
-	TRBD2	TRBV5-6	TRBJ2-5	TGTGCCAGCAGCCGACGACTAGCGGGTCAAGAGACCCAGTACTTC	CASSRRLAGQETQYF
-	TRBD1	TRBV30	TRBJ1-2	TGTGCCTGGAGTTCCCCCCGGGAGGGGGCGTATGGCTACACCTTC	CAWSSPREGAYGYTF
-	TRBD1	TRBV11-2	TRBJ1-3	TGTGCCAGCACCCGTGACAGGGACCAAGGCACCATATATTTT	CASTRDRDQGTIYF
-	TRBD2	TRBV6-4	TRBJ2-5	TGTGCCAGCAGTGAGGTAGCGGGAGTAGCAGAGACCCAGTACTTC	CASSEVAGVAETQYF
-	-	TRBV21-1	TRBJ2-2	TGTGCCAGCAGCCGGTGGTACGGAGGCTTCCCTCACCTGAACACCGGGGAGCTGTTTTTT	CASSRWYGGFPHLNTGELFF
-	TRBD1	TRBV19	TRBJ2-7	TGTGCCAGTAGTATCGACAGGGGTGTCGAGCAGTACTTC	CASSIDRGVEQYF
-	-	TRBV30	TRBJ2-3	TGTGCCTGGAGCGCCGGGGTACCAGATACGCAGTATTTT	CAWSAGVPDTQYF
-	-	TRBV9	TRBJ2-1	TGTGCCAGCAGCGTAGGTGTGCGGGCAAGCTCCTACAATGAGCAGTTCTTC	CASSVGVRASSYNEQFF
-	-	TRBV19	TRBJ1-2	TGTGCCAGTAGTCCAGGGATCTATGGCTACACCTTC	CASSPGIYGYTF
once	-	TRBV6-5	TRBJ1-1	TGTGCCAGCAGCCCCCGTAGAAATATGGACACTGAAGCTTTCTTT	CASSPRRNMDTEAFF
-	-	TRBV6-5	TRBJ2-1	TGTGCCAGCAGTCCAGTCGGGGTGACGTCGAATGAGCAGTTCTTC	CASSPVGVTSNEQFF
-	-	TRBV19	TRBJ2-7	TGTGCCAGTACTCGTACAGGAGGGACGCCGGGGGAGCAGTACTTC	CASTRTGGTPGEQYF
-	-	TRBV6-1	TRBJ2-6	TGTGCCAGCAGCGAACAGCCCCCGGGCTCTGGGGCCAACGTCCTGACTTTC	CASSEQPPGSGANVLTF
-	TRBD1	TRBV9	TRBJ1-3	TGTGCCAGCAGCGTATCAGGGGGAAACGGGAACACCATATATTTT	CASSVSGGNGNTIYF
-	-	TRBV12-3/TRBV12-4	TRBJ2-5	TGTGCCAGCAGTTTCAGAGGACAAGAGACCCAGTACTTC	CASSFRGQETQYF
-	-	TRBV11-3	TRBJ2-1	TGTGCCAGCACCATCCCAGGGGTTTACAATGAGCAGTTCTTC	CASTIPGVYNEQFF
-	TRBD2	TRBV15	TRBJ2-5	TGTGCCACCAGCAGAGATCCTAGCGGGCTGGAGACCCAGTACTTC	CATSRDPSGLETQYF
-	TRBD2	TRBV7-2	TRBJ2-4	TGTGCCAGCAGCCCCCGGACTAGTCGGGAACTTGGAAACATTCAGTACTTC	CASSPRTSRELGNIQYF
-	-	TRBV18	TRBJ1-6	TGTGCCAGCTCACCAGAGAAAAATTCACCCCTCCACTTT	CASSPEKNSPLHF
-	-	TRBV30	TRBJ1-3	TGTGCCTGGAGTAGACAGGTGGTCCTTTCCCCCGCTGGAAACACCATATATTTT	CAWSRQVVLSPAGNTIYF
-	TRBD1	TRBV6-5	TRBJ1-3	TGTGCCAGCAGTCTTCAGGGGGCTGCGGGAAACACCATATATTTT	CASSLQGAAGNTIYF
-	-	TRBV5-1	TRBJ2-5	TGCGCCAGCAGCTTGTCAGCGTCTCGGGAGACCCAGTACTTC	CASSLSASRETQYF
-	-	TRBV7-6	TRBJ2-3	TGTGCCAGCAGCTTAGTAGCCGCCGCGAGCACAGATACGCAGTATTTT	CASSLVAAASTDTQYF
-	TRBD1	TRBV7-3	TRBJ2-2	TGTGCCAGCAAACAGGGGGCAGGAACCGGGGAGCTGTTTTTT	CASKQGAGTGELFF
few	TRBD1	TRBV9	TRBJ2-7	TGTGCCAGCAGCAGAGGGGACAGTTCAAACTACGAGCAGTACTTC	CASSRGDSSNYEQYF
-	-	TRBV18	TRBJ2-7	TGTGCCAGCTCTCCCAAGCCCGAATTCAGGGCCTACGAGCAGTACTTC	CASSPKPEFRAYEQYF
once	-	TRBV7-2	TRBJ1-5	TGTGCCAGCAGCTTAGTTTCCAGGGCTAGTGGCAATCAGCCCCAGCATTTT	CASSLVSRASGNQPQHF
many	-	TRBV18	TRBJ2-1	TGTGCCAGCTCTCCAGGCAGGGAAGTTAATGAGCAGTTCTTC	CASSPGREVNEQFF
-	-	TRBV7-2	TRBJ2-3	TGTGCCAGCAGCTTCGGGATCGGCCCAGATACGCAGTATTTT	CASSFGIGPDTQYF
few	TRBD2	TRBV9	TRBJ2-7	TGTGCCAGCAGCGTTTCAGCGGGGAGCTCCTACGAGCAGTACTTC	CASSVSAGSSYEQYF
once	TRBD1	TRBV9	TRBJ1-2	TGTGCCAGCAGCTTTCGACAGGGGGCTCGTGGAGGCTACACCTTC	CASSFRQGARGGYTF
-	TRBD1	TRBV27	TRBJ2-1	TGTGCCAGCAGTTCCGCCCGGGACAGCCTGGCTGAGCAGTTCTTC	CASSSARDSLAEQFF
once	TRBD1	TRBV2	TRBJ2-5	TGTGCCAGCACTGGGACAGGGGTTGGGGAGACCCAGTACTTC	CASTGTGVGETQYF
-	-	TRBV21-1	TRBJ2-3	TGTGCCAGCAGGATGAGACTACCCGGCACAGATACGCAGTATTTT	CASRMRLPGTDTQYF
once	TRBD1	TRBV6-5	TRBJ2-7	TGTGCCAGCAGCCGGGACAGGGAGACCGTCTACGAGCAGTACTTC	CASSRDRETVYEQYF
-	-	TRBV7-6	TRBJ1-6	TGTGCCAGCAGCAGGGCCCCCTTTACGGGGAATTCACCCCTCCACTTT	CASSRAPFTGNSPLHF
-	TRBD1	TRBV5-1	TRBJ2-3	TGCGCCAGCAGCTTGGGGGGCGGACAGGGATGGTCGGATACGCAGTATTTT	CASSLGGGQGWSDTQYF
-	-	TRBV18	TRBJ2-7	TGTGCCAGCTCACCACGGCCAGTATCCTACGAGCAGTACTTC	CASSPRPVSYEQYF
once	TRBD1	TRBV5-5	TRBJ2-7	TGTGCCAGCAGCCGTCAGAGGGGGCCAGACTACGAGCAGTACTTC	CASSRQRGPDYEQYF
-	TRBD2	TRBV5-4	TRBJ2-5	TGTGCCAGCACGGACCCCCGAGCGGGGGGTGAGGAGACCCAGTACTTC	CASTDPRAGGEETQYF
-	-	TRBV10-2	TRBJ1-1	TGCGCCAGCAGAGCTGACAGGAACACTGAAGCTTTCTTT	CASRADRNTEAFF
-	TRBD1	TRBV5-4	TRBJ1-4	TGTGCCAGCCAAATGGACAGGGGAAATAATGAAAAACTGTTTTTT	CASQMDRGNNEKLFF
-	-	TRBV19	TRBJ1-5	TGTGCCAGTAGTATAGCTTGGGGAGGTTCGGTGGGCAATCAGCCCCAGCATTTT	CASSIAWGGSVGNQPQHF
-	TRBD2	TRBV6-6	TRBJ2-5	TGTGCCAGCAGGGACCAGGGACTAGCGGAAGAGACCCAGTACTTC	CASRDQGLAEETQYF
-	-	TRBV19	TRBJ1-6	TGTGCCAGTAACCGGCAGGCGGGCTATAATTCACCCCTCCACTTT	CASNRQAGYNSPLHF
-	-	TRBV7-3	TRBJ2-3	TGTGCCAGCAGCTTAGGTTTATTCGGGCTAGCGAGAAGCACAGATACGCAGTATTTT	CASSLGLFGLARSTDTQYF
-	-	TRBV5-5	TRBJ2-7	TGTGCCAGCAGCCTCCCGGGTCTAGCGACCTACGAGCAGTACTTC	CASSLPGLATYEQYF
-	-	TRBV19	TRBJ2-5	TGTGCCAGTAGTATAGCGGGTTGGGAGACCCAGTACTTC	CASSIAGWETQYF
-	-	TRBV28	TRBJ2-7	TGTGCCAGCAGTCCGCTCCAGGAGGGCTACGAGCAGTACTTC	CASSPLQEGYEQYF
once	-	TRBV6-4	TRBJ2-3	TGTGCCAGCAGTGACTCTGCGCGGGTAACCGGGGCAGATACGCAGTATTTT	CASSDSARVTGADTQYF
-	-	TRBV3-1/TRBV3-2	TRBJ2-3	TGTGCCAGCAGCCAACGACTAGTAGTAAGAGATACGCAGTATTTT	CASSQRLVVRDTQYF
few	-	TRBV2	TRBJ2-3	TGTGCCAGCAGTGACCCTCGGACTGGGAGCACAGATACGCAGTATTTT	CASSDPRTGSTDTQYF